This T cell receptor (beta chain) was captured in a study of blood T cells in healthy people across ages. A second PCR of about 6 to 12 cycles used a sample-barcoded 5' primer and a J-beta primer mix. One entry per CDR3 protein results from TCRdb running MiXCR on the 5' RACE reads. The data contain approximately 600,000 distinct CDR3 sequences, around 54% of them singletons. As regards this clonotype: Its antigen is as yet unknown.

Findings and caveats of the study: Donor CMV status, an unknown factor, possibly confounded changes in expanded clonotypes. Versus aged donors, long-lived donors had higher diversity and more naive CD4+ cells.

Germline CDR1 reads SGDLS; CDR2 reads YYNGEE. There are 16 residues in the CDR3. Trimming removed 1 base from V and 8 bases from J; junction bases left unmatched: 9. Sequencing was performed on blood. V is TRBV9 and J is TRBJ2-1, with 10 nucleotides matching TRBD2. This clonotype originated in a man aged 55-75 years in good health. This chain's CDR3 is CASSVTGSGGWDEQFF. The CDR3 nucleotides are TGTGCCAGCAGCGTAACTGGTAGCGGGGGGTGGGATGAGCAGTTCTTC.